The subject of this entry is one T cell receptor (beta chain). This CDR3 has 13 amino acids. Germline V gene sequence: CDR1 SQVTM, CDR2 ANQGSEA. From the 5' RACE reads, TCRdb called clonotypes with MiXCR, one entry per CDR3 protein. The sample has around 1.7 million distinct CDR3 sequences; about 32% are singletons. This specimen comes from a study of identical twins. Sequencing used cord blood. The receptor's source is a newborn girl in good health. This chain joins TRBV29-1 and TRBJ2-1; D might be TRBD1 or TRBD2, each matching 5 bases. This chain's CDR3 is CSARGRLYNEQFF. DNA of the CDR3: TGCAGTGCTAGGGGACGGCTCTACAATGAGCAGTTCTTC.